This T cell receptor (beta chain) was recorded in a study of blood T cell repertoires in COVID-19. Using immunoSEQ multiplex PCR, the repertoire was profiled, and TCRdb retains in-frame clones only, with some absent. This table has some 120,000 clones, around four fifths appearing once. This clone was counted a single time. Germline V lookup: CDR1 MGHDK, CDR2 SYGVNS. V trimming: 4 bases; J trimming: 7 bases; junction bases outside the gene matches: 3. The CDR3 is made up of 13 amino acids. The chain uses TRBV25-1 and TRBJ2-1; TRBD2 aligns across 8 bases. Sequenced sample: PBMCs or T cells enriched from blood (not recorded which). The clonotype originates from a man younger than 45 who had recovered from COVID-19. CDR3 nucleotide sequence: TGTGCCAGCAGTGTCACGGGGGGGAATGAGCAGTTCTTC. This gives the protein CASSVTGGNEQFF.